Listed below are T cell receptor beta chains from one sample, sequenced in a study of blood T cell repertoires in COVID-19. The repertoire was sequenced with immunoSEQ multiplex PCR; TCRdb's copy has only in-frame clones and lacks some. Among over 200,000 clones listed, about 88% were seen once. Sequenced: peripheral blood. These TCRs come from a woman between 40 and 55 years old with acute or convalescent COVID-19. Each CDR3 is given with its conserved first and last residue. Each record gives: clone size, J gene, V gene, D gene, CDR3 protein, CDR3 DNA. A D gene is named only where the DNA matches it firmly. The size of a clone is reported for some rows only, either as once, few or many, or as a class for expanded clones.

>.|TRBJ1-2|TRBV27|TRBD1
CASSFGSGQGPYGYTF
TGTGCCAGCAGTTTCGGGTCCGGACAGGGCCCATATGGCTACACCTTC
>.|TRBJ2-3|TRBV14|TRBD1
CASSSTGGPDTQYF
TGTGCCAGCAGCTCTACAGGGGGCCCAGATACGCAGTATTTT
>.|TRBJ2-2|TRBV6-1|.
CASSEAVDTGELFF
TGTGCCAGCAGTGAAGCCGTTGACACCGGGGAGCTGTTTTTT
>.|TRBJ2-1|TRBV11-2|TRBD2
CASTVPGLAGGGNEQFF
TGTGCCAGCACCGTCCCGGGACTAGCGGGGGGTGGCAATGAGCAGTTCTTC
>.|TRBJ1-2|TRBV6-6|.
CASSYSGRGSYGYTF
TGTGCCAGCAGTTACTCGGGCAGGGGATCCTATGGCTACACCTTC
>once|TRBJ2-2|TRBV6-4|.
CASSDTANTGELFF
TGTGCCAGCAGTGACACAGCGAACACCGGGGAGCTGTTTTTT
>once|TRBJ1-1|TRBV6-1|TRBD1
CASDRGRLENTEAFF
TGTGCCAGTGACAGGGGGCGCTTGGAGAACACTGAAGCTTTCTTT
>.|TRBJ2-1|TRBV5-1|.
CASSTPVAGGYNEQFF
TGCGCCAGCAGCACCCCCGTGGCAGGTGGGTACAATGAGCAGTTCTTC
>.|TRBJ1-1|TRBV3-1/TRBV3-2|.
CASSQQGAGEEAFF
TGTGCCAGCAGCCAGCAAGGGGCAGGGGAGGAAGCTTTCTTT
>.|TRBJ1-2|TRBV15|.
CATSSKGHYGYTF
TGTGCCACCAGCAGTAAGGGGCACTATGGCTACACCTTC
>.|TRBJ1-2|TRBV29-1|.
CSDSALYGYTF
TGCAGTGACTCAGCACTCTATGGCTACACCTTC
>.|TRBJ2-1|TRBV3-1/TRBV3-2|TRBD2
CASSQGAGKPFF
TGTGCCAGCAGCCAAGGAGCGGGGAAGCCGTTCTTC
>.|TRBJ1-6|TRBV11-2|TRBD1
CASSLEGQGYNSPLHF
TGTGCCAGCAGCTTAGAGGGACAGGGGTATAATTCACCCCTCCACTTT
>.|TRBJ1-1|TRBV18|TRBD1
CASSPKQGAHAFF
TGTGCCAGCTCACCCAAACAGGGGGCCCACGCTTTCTTT
>.|TRBJ1-1|TRBV6-5|TRBD1
CASSYSTGIPFF
TGTGCCAGCAGTTACTCGACAGGGATCCCTTTCTTT
>.|TRBJ1-1|TRBV5-5|TRBD1
CASSPILGQVGTEAFF
TGTGCCAGCAGCCCAATCTTGGGACAGGTGGGGACTGAAGCTTTCTTT
>.|TRBJ1-2|TRBV18|.
CASSADRTRGYTF
TGTGCCAGCTCAGCGGACAGAACGCGTGGCTACACCTTC
>.|TRBJ1-6|TRBV5-6|.
CASSWTAITNSPLHF
TGTGCCAGCAGCTGGACAGCTATTACTAATTCACCCCTCCACTTT
>.|TRBJ2-4|TRBV1|.
CTSSPFSPYRSQAGNIQYF
TGCACCAGCAGCCCTTTTAGCCCCTATAGGTCCCAGGCGGGAAACATTCAGTACTTC
>.|TRBJ1-2|TRBV2|TRBD1
CASRETTGTGYGYTF
TGTGCCAGCAGAGAAACGACCGGGACAGGCTATGGCTACACCTTC
>once|TRBJ1-3|TRBV18|TRBD1
CASSLDRSGNTIYF
TGTGCCAGCTCACTGGACAGGTCCGGAAACACCATATATTTT
>.|TRBJ1-3|TRBV10-1|.
CASSDTGSGNTIYF
TGCGCCAGCAGTGACACCGGCTCTGGAAACACCATATATTTT
>.|TRBJ2-6|TRBV3-1/TRBV3-2|.
CASSPSWRTSGANVLTF
TGTGCCAGCAGCCCGAGTTGGCGGACTTCTGGGGCCAACGTCCTGACTTTC
>.|TRBJ2-3|TRBV7-3|TRBD2
CASSPQGLAGFFF
TGTGCCAGCAGCCCACAGGGACTAGCGGGGTTCTTCTTT
>once|TRBJ1-1|TRBV25-1|.
CASSGSAAEAFF
TGTGCCAGCAGTGGGTCCGCGGCTGAAGCTTTCTTT
>.|TRBJ1-2|TRBV3-1/TRBV3-2|.
CASSQDLLGGRDNYGYTF
TGTGCCAGCAGCCAAGATCTATTAGGAGGGAGGGACAACTATGGCTACACCTTC
>few|TRBJ1-1|TRBV5-1|.
CASSLVSNTEAFF
TGCGCCAGCAGCTTGGTCTCGAACACTGAAGCTTTCTTT
>.|TRBJ1-1|TRBV7-9|.
CASSSQFEAFF
TGTGCCAGCAGCTCACAGTTTGAAGCTTTCTTT
>few|TRBJ2-5|TRBV7-7|.
CASSRQGVIEETQYF
TGTGCCAGCAGCCGCCAGGGTGTGATTGAAGAGACCCAGTACTTC
>.|TRBJ2-1|TRBV5-1|.
CASSLAVVTRIYNEQFF
TGCGCCAGCAGCTTGGCCGTTGTGACTCGTATCTACAATGAGCAGTTCTTC
>.|TRBJ2-1|TRBV6-5|TRBD1
CASRGTGWDHEQFF
TGTGCCAGCAGGGGGACAGGGTGGGACCATGAGCAGTTCTTC
>.|TRBJ1-4|TRBV3-1/TRBV3-2|TRBD1
CASSRQGAEKLFF
TGTGCCAGCAGCCGACAGGGGGCGGAAAAACTGTTTTTT
>.|TRBJ1-2|TRBV6-1|.
CASSETGRNGYTF
TGTGCCAGCAGTGAAACGGGAAGGAATGGCTACACCTTC
>few|TRBJ2-5|TRBV7-3|.
CASGRGAQETQYF
TGTGCCAGCGGAAGGGGCGCCCAAGAGACCCAGTACTTC
>.|TRBJ1-5|TRBV6-6|.
CASSSSWRQVPGPQHF
TGTGCCAGCAGTTCCTCTTGGAGGCAGGTACCTGGGCCCCAGCATTTT